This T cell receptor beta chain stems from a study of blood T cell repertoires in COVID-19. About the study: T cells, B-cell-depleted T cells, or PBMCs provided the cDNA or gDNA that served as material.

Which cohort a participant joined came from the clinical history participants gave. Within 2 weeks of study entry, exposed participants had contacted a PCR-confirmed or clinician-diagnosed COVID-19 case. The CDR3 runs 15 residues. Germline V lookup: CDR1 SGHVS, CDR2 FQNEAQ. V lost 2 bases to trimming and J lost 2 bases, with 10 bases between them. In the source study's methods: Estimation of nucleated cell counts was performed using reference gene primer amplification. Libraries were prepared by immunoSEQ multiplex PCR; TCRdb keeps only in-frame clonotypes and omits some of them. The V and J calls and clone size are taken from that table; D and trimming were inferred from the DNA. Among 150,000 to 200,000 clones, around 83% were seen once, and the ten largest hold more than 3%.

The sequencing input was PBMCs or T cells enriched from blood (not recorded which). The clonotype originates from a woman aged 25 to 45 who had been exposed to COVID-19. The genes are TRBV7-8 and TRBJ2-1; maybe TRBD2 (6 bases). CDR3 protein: CASSLSEGTYNEQFF. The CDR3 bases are TGTGCCAGCAGCTTATCGGAGGGGACCTACAATGAGCAGTTCTTC.